A single sample is the source of the 22 T cell receptor beta chains below, sequenced in a study of control samples from healthy donors and cancer patients. The repertoire was sequenced with immunoSEQ multiplex PCR; TCRdb's copy has only in-frame clones and lacks some. The sample carries about 88,000 clones, 90% to 95% recorded once. The specimen was blood. These TCRs come from a young man in good health.

The chain has TRBV2 and TRBJ2-4, with D tentatively TRBD1 (6 bases). This CDR3 has 17 residues. Germline CDR1 and CDR2: SNHLY and FYNNEI. V lost 5 bases and J 0 bases, leaving 17 bases between the germline ends. The CDR3 here is CASSPSRTGLAKNIQYF. The CDR3 region has the DNA TGTGCCAGCAGTCCCAGCCGCACAGGGTTAGCCAAAAACATTCAGTACTTC. Combining the CDR3 with reference TRBV2 and TRBJ2-4 gives the whole variable domain EPEVTQTPSHQVTQMGQEVILRCVPISNHLYFYWYRQILGQKVEFLVSFYNNEISEKSEIFDDQFSVERPDGSNFTLKIRSTKLEDSAMYFCASSPSRTGLAKNIQYFGAGTRLSVL.

The rearrangement links TRBV2 to TRBJ2-1; D possibly corresponds to TRBD1 (6 bases). Germline loops: CDR1 SNHLY, CDR2 FYNNEI. This CDR3 is 15 amino acids long. Trimming stripped 3 bases from V and 9 bases from J, with 18 bases between. The CDR3 region is CASSERTDPGPEQFF. CDR3 coding DNA: TGTGCCAGCAGTGAGAGGACAGACCCGGGACCTGAGCAGTTCTTC.

This clone appeared a single time. The rearrangement links TRBV18 to TRBJ1-1, with no clear D. From germline, CDR1 is KGHSH and CDR2 LQKENI. This CDR3 comprises 15 residues. Trimming shortened V by 6 bases and J by 0 bases, and 14 bases separated the two germline ends. The CDR3 spells CASSLAGTMNTEAFF. In nucleotides, the CDR3 is TGTGCCAGCTCGCTGGCGGGAACGATGAACACTGAAGCTTTCTTT. Full variable domain (rest looked up from reference TRBV18 and TRBJ1-1): NAGVMQNPRHLVRRRGQEARLRCSPMKGHSHVYWYRQLPEEGLKFMVYLQKENIIDESGMPKERFSAEFPKEGPSILRIQQVVRGDSAAYFCASSLAGTMNTEAFFGQGTRLTVV.

The rearrangement uses TRBV6-1 and TRBJ2-7, with D perhaps TRBD1 or TRBD2 (5 bases each). The CDR3 spans 17 residues. Germline V gives CDR1 MNHNS, CDR2 SASEGT. The V gene lost 0 bases and the J gene lost 3 bases, with 18 bases spanning the gap. The CDR3 DNA is TGTGCCAGCAGTGAAGCCCCCGGGACGGCGAATTACTACGAGCAGTACTTC. This codes for CASSEAPGTANYYEQYF.

The sample holds one count of this clone. The chain combines TRBV10-1 with TRBJ2-1; the D is unclear. The CDR3 consists of 14 residues. The V gene's germline CDR1 is WNHNN and CDR2 SYGVQD (reference sequence). V dropped 4 bases and J dropped 3 bases, with 10 bases sitting between them. The CDR3 reads CASSVSTSYNEQFF. CDR3 in DNA: TGCGCCAGCAGTGTCAGTACCAGCTACAATGAGCAGTTCTTC.

This chain connects TRBV14 to TRBJ1-1, with D unclear. CDR3 length: 14 amino acids. CDR1 and CDR2 (germline): SGHDN, FVKESK. Trimming removed 3 bases from V and 0 bases from J, with 8 bases in between. CDR3 bases: TGTGCCAGCAGCCAGCAGTCCTTGAACACTGAAGCTTTCTTT. This gives the protein CASSQQSLNTEAFF.

V usage is TRBV4-1 and J usage is TRBJ1-3, with unresolved D. V lost 7 bases, J lost 0 bases, and 16 bases lay in between. Germline values: CDR1 MGHRA, CDR2 YSYEKL. The CDR3 sequence is 16 residues long. CDR3 sequence (DNA): TGCGCCAGCACTCTAATGGGATCGGACTCTGGAAACACCATATATTTT. Protein: CASTLMGSDSGNTIYF.

The rearrangement joins TRBV2 to TRBJ2-7, with 9 bases that match TRBD1. The CDR3 length is 17 residues. Germline V lookup: CDR1 SNHLY, CDR2 FYNNEI. The trim removed 2 bases at V and 3 bases at J, leaving 11 bases unmatched. The DNA of the CDR3 is TGTGCCAGCAGTGAAATTAATGGCGGGACAGGGTTCTACGAGCAGTACTTC. It specifies CASSEINGGTGFYEQYF.

The V and J genes are TRBV7-2 and TRBJ2-7; 7 positions match TRBD2. Unmatched junction bases numbered 13, after V lost 0 bases and J lost 5 bases. There are 17 residues in the CDR3. From germline, CDR1 is SGHTA and CDR2 FQGNSA. The chain's CDR3 is CASSLAGVGAGEDEQYF. The CDR3, as DNA: TGTGCCAGCAGCTTAGCTGGGGTTGGGGCGGGAGAGGACGAGCAGTACTTC.

V is TRBV7-9 and J is TRBJ1-2; perhaps TRBD1 as D (5 bases). This CDR3 spans 14 amino acids. Germline V CDR1 and CDR2: SEHNR, FQNEAQ (reference sequence). Deletions cut 5 bases from V and 4 bases from J, with 14 bases between. The CDR3 is CASSVQGVLYGYTF. DNA for the CDR3: TGTGCCAGCAGCGTTCAAGGGGTTCTCTATGGCTACACCTTC.

The chain is built from TRBV11-3 and TRBJ2-3, with no clear D. Trimming removed 0 bases from V and 2 bases from J, with 12 bases in between. Germline assignment: CDR1 SGHNT and CDR2 YENEEA. CDR3 length equals 16 residues. The CDR3: CASSLDGPHSTDTQYF. CDR3 DNA sequence: TGTGCCAGCAGCTTAGACGGTCCCCATTCCACAGATACGCAGTATTTT.

J is TRBJ2-7 and V is TRBV27; the match to TRBD1 covers 9 bases. The germline V gene has CDR1 MNHEY and CDR2 SMNVEV (reference sequence). With V trimmed by 6 bases and J by 2 bases, 2 bases remained unmatched. This CDR3 spans 13 amino acids. The CDR3 loop is CASSGQGPYEQYF. CDR3 DNA: TGTGCCAGCAGCGGACAGGGGCCCTACGAGCAGTACTTC.

V is TRBV7-9 and J is TRBJ1-5; D not certain. The germline gives CDR1 SEHNR, CDR2 FQNEAQ (reference sequence). Trimming cost V 1 base and J 3 bases, with 16 bases left between them. This CDR3 contains 17 residues. The CDR3 is CASSLVLSEKDNQPQHF. Here the CDR3 DNA reads TGTGCCAGCAGCTTAGTTCTCTCCGAGAAGGACAATCAGCCCCAGCATTTT.

The chain recombines TRBV6-5 with TRBJ2-7; 8 bases map to TRBD1. Germline-derived CDR1 and CDR2 are MNHEY and SVGAGI. This CDR3 is built from 14 residues. With V trimmed by 6 bases and J by 2 bases, 6 bases remained unmatched. The CDR3 DNA follows: TGTGCCAGCAGACGACAGGGGAATACCTACGAGCAGTACTTC. Translation: CASRRQGNTYEQYF.

The V gene is TRBV6-2 or TRBV6-3, the J gene TRBJ2-1; 10 positions match TRBD2. Germline loops: CDR1 MNHEY, CDR2 SVGEGT. Trimming took 6 bases from V and 1 from J; bases not matched to a gene: 9. There are 17 residues in the CDR3. The CDR3 DNA follows: TGTGCCAGCAGCGAAAAACTAGCGGGGAAATCCTACAATGAGCAGTTCTTC. It translates to CASSEKLAGKSYNEQFF.

The chain uses TRBV30 and TRBJ1-3; a possible D gene is TRBD1 (5 bases). Looked up from germline, CDR1 is GTSNPN and CDR2 is SVGIG (reference sequence). This CDR3 is 15 amino acids long. V lost 2 bases and J lost 4, with 15 bases in between. The chain's CDR3 is CAWSPSRGIGNTIYF. CDR3 in DNA: TGTGCCTGGAGTCCCTCCCGGGGGATCGGAAACACCATATATTTT. The full variable domain, completed using reference TRBV30 and TRBJ1-3, is SQTIHQWPATLVQPVGSPLSLECTVEGTSNPNLYWYRQAAGRGLQLLFYSVGIGQISSEVPQNLSASRPQDRQFILSSKKLLLSDSGFYLCAWSPSRGIGNTIYFGEGSWLTVV.

The rearrangement links TRBV4-1 to TRBJ1-5, with D hard to call. V lost 0 bases to trimming and J lost 5 bases, with 14 bases between them. CDR1 and CDR2 (germline): MGHRA, YSYEKL. The CDR3 contains 16 residues. The CDR3 loop reads CASSQDLAEGHQPQHF. The CDR3 DNA reads as TGCGCCAGCAGCCAAGATCTGGCCGAGGGCCATCAGCCCCAGCATTTT.

This chain uses TRBV18 with TRBJ1-3; D gene ambiguous. Germline CDR1 and CDR2: KGHSH and LQKENI. This CDR3 has 15 amino acids. The V end was cut by 2 bases, the J end by 0 bases, with 8 bases between. CDR3 DNA sequence: TGTGCCAGCTCACCAGAGGGAAACTCTGGAAACACCATATATTTT. This encodes CASSPEGNSGNTIYF.

This sequence joins TRBV9 and TRBJ1-4, with TRBD1 as a possible D gene (6 bases). Germline assignment: CDR1 SGDLS and CDR2 YYNGEE. The V end was cut by 0 bases, the J end by 5 bases, with 14 bases between. The CDR3 sequence is 16 residues long. The CDR3 protein is CASSVAPGEGNEKLFF. The CDR3 coding sequence is TGTGCCAGCAGCGTAGCCCCAGGGGAAGGGAATGAAAAACTGTTTTTT.

The chain uses TRBV30 and TRBJ2-7; unclear D gene. Germline V gene data show CDR1 as GTSNPN and CDR2 as SVGIG (reference sequence). This CDR3 has 14 amino acids. Trimming took 0 bases from V and 2 from J, leaving 11 bases between them. The CDR3 DNA reads as TGTGCCTGGAGTGTTTGGACCGATGCCTACGAGCAGTACTTC. Translating it yields CAWSVWTDAYEQYF. Complete variable domain (other parts from reference TRBV30 and TRBJ2-7): SQTIHQWPATLVQPVGSPLSLECTVEGTSNPNLYWYRQAAGRGLQLLFYSVGIGQISSEVPQNLSASRPQDRQFILSSKKLLLSDSGFYLCAWSVWTDAYEQYFGPGTRLTVT.

This rearrangement joins TRBV15 to TRBJ1-1; D unresolved. V lost 0 bases and J lost 0, with 5 bases in between. This CDR3 spans 14 amino acids. Germline V CDR1 and CDR2: LNHNV, YYDKDF (reference sequence). The CDR3, as DNA: TGTGCCACCAGCAGAGATATAATGAACACTGAAGCTTTCTTT. Translation: CATSRDIMNTEAFF.

The V and J genes are TRBV5-1 and TRBJ1-3; D not resolved. Trimming removed 0 bases from V and 2 bases from J, with 9 bases in between. Germline values: CDR1 SGHRS, CDR2 YFSETQ. The CDR3 is 15 residues long. CDR3 sequence reads: CASSLAGRAGNTIYF. DNA for the CDR3: TGCGCCAGCAGCTTGGCCGGGAGAGCTGGAAACACCATATATTTT.